This T cell receptor (beta chain) is from a study of shared clonotypes between healthy human individuals (TCRdb year 2020). Broadly, across the study: Three men and a couple of women, aged 18 to 49 years, made up the cohort. Each donor's leukapheresis produced roughly between about 0.8 and 8.9 billion PBMCs. For each donor, CD4 naive and CD4 memory were each given three plates, CD8 naive was given two plates, and CD8 memory was given one plate. Different laboratories and diverse techniques were used to prepare libraries and sequence TCR repertoires, to increase sequencing depth and limit assay-specific biases. Blood TCR repertoires of roughly 5 healthy adults were deeply sequenced to estimate repertoire size and the extent of clonotype sharing between individuals. What the authors observed across the whole study: Rarefaction of sorted-subset datasets indicated incomplete sequencing despite the large sequencing depth. Naive subsets generally had larger estimated clonotype richness than memory subsets. Compared with non-shared clonotypes, the clonotypes found in all four sorted-subset donors had higher generation probabilities. Sampling was limited to blood, and TCR repertoires in tissue likely differ from TCR repertoires in blood. Pairwise subsampling led to the expectation that sequencing depth would affect the degree of clonotype sharing among donors. Because the study included only a small number of donors, the genetic and exposure-history diversity represented was limited. About 5% of naive CD4, 3.5% of naive CD8, approximately 2% of memory CD4, and 0.4% of memory CD8 clonotypes were shared across a few donors.

CDR1 and CDR2 are read off the germline V gene (reference sequence) as LNHDA and SQIVND. Spanning cysteine to phenylalanine, the CDR3 consists of 17 amino acids. Only CDR3 DNA is held: 51 bases, read in frame from base 1. The V end gives up 3 bases and the J end 5 bases, leaving 8 bases in the junction not matched to a gene. Using the deep immunoSEQ assay, multiplex PCR amplified TCR CDR3 regions from genomic DNA. Extracted genomic DNA from each cell subset was distributed evenly across all wells of several immunoSEQ 96-well plates, and each plate was treated as a replicate. For sorted subsets, each replicate PCR was loaded with 200 to 250 ng genomic DNA, equivalent to 25,000 to 35,000 T cell genomes. The purified libraries were quantified using a Qubit 3.0 fluorometer, sized with a Bioanalyzer 2100, and then quantified again using the KAPA Library Quantification kit. Every immunoSEQ 96-well plate was sequenced on a dedicated single-read 150-cycle Illumina NextSeq 550 flow cell. Turning to the authors' computational methods: Because only junctional sequences without quality scores were contained in the immunoSEQ output, filtering matching that applied to full-length reads could not be performed. To assign V/J genes and CDR3, sequences were annotated against IMGT germline references using PyIR, a Python wrapper for IgBLAST v1.9. Reads were removed for weak V/J assignments (E-value above 1e-6), missing CDR3, stop codons, out-of-frame junctions, or ambiguous translated residues. V3J clonotypes were defined by identical inferred V gene, J gene, and CDR3 amino acid sequence. Percentage overlap between repertoires was computed as shared unique clonotypes divided by the size of the smaller repertoire. RTK rarefaction, the Chao1 estimator, and Recon v2.1 estimates of unobserved clonotypes were used to assess repertoire richness. Generation probabilities were computed with OLGA for all TCRbeta clonotypes obtained by the gDNA method from a few donors. Entries here come from immuneACCESS through TCRdb and include only in-frame sequences with V and J called. Some clones fail to appear in such tables; in the studies checked, an unresolved V gene covers under half of the shortfall, and the cause of the remainder is unknown. The V and J calls and clone size are taken from that table; D and trimming were inferred from the DNA. This sample has some 2,000,000 clones in its table, and about 94% of those were observed once. The leading ten clones occupy about 1.1% of the sample.

CD8 naive samples were CD45RO-negative cells positively selected for CCR7, giving a CD45RA+CCR7+ population that excluded TemRA cells. The donors were healthy, HIV-negative adults who had no recently reported acute infections or vaccinations. Every donor was a Caucasian adult residing in Nashville, Tennessee, USA. Blood was collected by leukapheresis, and PBMCs were isolated by Ficoll-Histopaque density gradient centrifugation and then cryopreserved in liquid nitrogen vapor phase. Analytical flow cytometry was used to check the purity and quantity of each magnetically sorted T cell population. Each sorted fraction had its genomic DNA isolated and then quantified by UV absorbance on a Nanodrop 2000c. On this clone: This receptor's antigen is unknown. No clone much larger than this one lies a single base away; base qualities are absent.

The sequence is built from TRBV19 and TRBJ1-6; TRBD1 lines up with 9 middle nucleotides. The receptor was isolated from a young man in good health. The source material was naive CD8+ T cells sorted from blood. The label giving this sample's cell subset or site can be read as: CD45RA+CCR7+. The CDR3 loop reads CASSIPGQGENNSPLHF. The DNA sequence is as follows: TGTGCCAGTAGTATTCCGGGACAGGGCGAAAATAATTCACCCCTCCACTTT.